The clone carrying this T cell receptor (beta chain) was seen many times. The antigen remains undetermined. Unique molecular identifiers were present on the cDNA, and a universal primer site came from template switching. TCRdb re-called the 5' RACE reads with MiXCR, one entry per CDR3 protein. Among around 300,000 distinct CDR3 sequences listed, under 9.5% were seen once. CDR1 is DFQATT and CDR2 is SNEGSKA in the germline V gene (reference sequence). This CDR3 contains 15 residues. V was clipped by 5 bases and J by 2 bases; unmatched bases: 8. This specimen comes from a study of identical twins. Study conclusions and caveats: Those out-of-frame alpha sequences shared by twins showed an excess of low generation probability. Abundant cord blood beta clonotypes carried fewer insertions; memory repertoires showed none.

These sequences were also reported in another study, on yellow fever vaccine responses in identical twins. From that paper: Reportedly, the T cell response mounted by twins to vaccine seemed partly convergent, partly personalized.

The V and J genes are TRBV20-1 and TRBJ2-1, with 8 bases matching TRBD2. The receptor was isolated from a woman under 30 in good health. The sample consisted of memory (CD45RO+) T cells sorted from blood. This chain's CDR3 is CSAPLRGGPYNEQFF. In nucleotides, the CDR3 is TGCAGTGCTCCCCTTCGGGGGGGCCCCTACAATGAGCAGTTCTTC.